This is a list of T cell receptor beta chains from one sample in a study of T cells after yellow fever vaccination. MiXCR, run by TCRdb on the 5' RACE reads, gives a single entry per CDR3 protein. The sample yields 250,000 to 300,000 distinct CDR3 sequences, about 5.2% seen once. The sequences come from CD4+ T cells sorted from PBMCs, collected on the day of the yellow fever booster vaccination. The source of these receptors is a man younger than 30 who received the YFV17D yellow fever vaccine. The conserved cysteine and the conserved F or W are not part of the CDR3 here.

cdr3_length | v_call | cdr3_aa
11 | TRBV7-9 | ASRGGQGFRAF
13 | TRBV15 | ATSRQTTGSSEQF
12 | TRBV29-1 | SVEVTGSSYEQY
13 | TRBV7-2 | ASSLGGGPYNEQF
12 | TRBV3-1 | ASSPEYSNQPQH
12 | TRBV6-2/TRBV6-3 | ASSLTGLSMPQH
12 | TRBV7-2 | ASSLGILTGELF
12 | TRBV5-1 | ASSLEGGNYEQY
15 | TRBV20-1 | SASRGDRQSGANVLT
13 | TRBV12-3/TRBV12-4 | ASSLRRGGLGEQF
13 | TRBV23-1 | ASSLPKGPQETQY
9 | TRBV4-3 | ASSQDGEQY
10 | TRBV20-1 | SASRQGETQY
15 | TRBV20-1 | SARDPSSGTSADTQY
13 | TRBV7-3 | ASSLSRDSNSPLH
10 | TRBV2 | ASRVGSGELF
13 | TRBV7-9 | ASSAQGPNTGELF
15 | TRBV6-5 | ASSYSGGKGAKNIQY
14 | TRBV4-2 | ASSLVGAGFGYGYT
12 | TRBV6-5 | ASISPGMNTEAF
13 | TRBV29-1 | SVDLASGGVGELF
13 | TRBV5-1 | ASSARDRGAEKLF
12 | TRBV12-3/TRBV12-4 | ASSTRGLSEKLF
15 | TRBV5-1 | ASSLAGGSSSYNEQF
13 | TRBV6-5 | ASSPAESGGTEAF
11 | TRBV3-1 | ASSQARNTEAF
10 | TRBV20-1 | SAQKDQETQY
12 | TRBV27 | ASSLTGDRSEQF
12 | TRBV4-3 | ASSQGTGNYGYT
11 | TRBV11-2 | ASSLQIEETQY
13 | TRBV5-1 | ASSPGQAPYNEQF
12 | TRBV7-9 | ASNSRSSGETQY
12 | TRBV7-2 | ASSLDSRVREQF
12 | TRBV10-3 | AISPGLGNQPQH
13 | TRBV10-1 | ASSETGTGTGELF
10 | TRBV29-1 | SVEEGQEYYT
11 | TRBV30 | AWRRVGTDTQY
13 | TRBV7-6 | ASSRGRVSGNTIY
11 | TRBV25-1 | ASSNTGAGELF
14 | TRBV6-5 | ASSQVLKTSGNTIY
11 | TRBV20-1 | SARSQGTNIQY
14 | TRBV4-3 | ASSQESQPMNTEAF
12 | TRBV7-2 | ASSKPGQYTEAF
12 | TRBV12-3/TRBV12-4 | ASSQAVGNSPLH
14 | TRBV5-4 | ASSRFGDIWNYGYT
11 | TRBV11-2 | ASSTNQGNEQF
11 | TRBV5-4 | ASTFAGTIEQF
11 | TRBV7-3 | ASRPGLAGELF
10 | TRBV5-6 | AWKERQETQY
14 | TRBV20-1 | SAKSDRRTGGHEQY
15 | TRBV4-2 | ASSPNVGQGLVYEQY
13 | TRBV4-2 | ASSPRDRQNTEAF
13 | TRBV24-1 | ATSDSGGGNQPQH